This TCR beta chain was documented in a study of graft-versus-host responses after intestinal transplantation (dated by TCRdb to the early 2020s). Turning to the overall study: Recipients received multivisceral, liver-intestinal, or isolated intestinal transplants. Every recipient was given anti-thymocyte globulin induction, followed by about 3 years of maintenance tacrolimus and steroids. After intestinal transplantation, graft-versus-host and host-versus-graft alloreactive T cell clones in the graft, circulation and bone marrow were tracked using bulk TCR-beta CDR3 sequencing. Alloreactive clones were identified by sequencing pre-transplant mixed lymphocyte reaction products and comparing them with unstimulated pre-transplant donor and recipient T cells. Of the approximately 24 intestinal transplant recipients enrolled in the cohort, one of whom was a retransplant, a few patients without pretransplant specimens were excluded. A peak of at least 4% donor T cells among recipient peripheral blood mononuclear cells was the definition used for donor T cell macrochimerism. Instead of going to the commercial service, samples from a few later patients were sequenced in-house on an Illumina MiSeq and processed with MiXCR. Study-wide conclusions, independent of this receptor: In patients with donor T cell macrochimerism, the allografts had high GvH to HvG T cell clonal ratios. Early after transplant, peak levels of circulating GvH clones were found to be associated with declines in HvG clones. The relatively low number and heterogeneity of intestinal transplant patients limited the conclusions. GvH clones turned up in recipient bone marrow, with some appearing earlier in ileal mucosa or blood, a pattern consistent with an intestinal mucosal origin.

Blood samples were collected up to 4 times in the first month after transplant and then at least monthly when available. V is clipped by 7 bases and J by 3 bases, and the sequence between their germline boundaries is 16 bases long. CDR1 is given as MDHEN and CDR2 as SYDVKM, both from the germline V gene. The CDR3 holds 14 amino acids from the cysteine to the phenylalanine. The entry retains the CDR3 DNA only, 42 bases that are in frame from base 1. Library generation was performed with the immunoSEQ multiplex PCR assay. Adaptive Biotechnologies carried out high-throughput TCR-beta CDR3 sequencing of genomic DNA for most patients. In the original analysis: TCR sequencing data for approximately 19 patients were retrieved from Adaptive's ImmunoSEQ software; a few other patients were processed with MiXCR and VDJtools. CDR3 nucleotide sequences shared between donor and recipient were removed because their origin could not be assigned. To count as alloreactive, a clone needed at least 2-fold expansion over unstimulated cells and a minimum CFSE-low frequency of 0.002% (template counts) or 0.001% (read counts). Clones detected in sequenced pre-transplant spleen, lymph node, or MLR CFSE-low populations of the donor or recipient were defined as mappable. Cumulative frequency of alloreactive clones was calculated as a percentage of all sequences weighted by copy number. TCRdb took over this immuneACCESS table, retaining in-frame rearrangements with V and J assigned. Such tables are incomplete; in checked studies, under half of the missing clones stem from an unresolved V gene, and the remainder is unexplained. The DNA was the basis for D and trimming; V, J and clone size are from that table. The sample table holds 45,000 to 55,000 clones, of which approximately 92% were seen once. About 5.5% of the sample is in the top ten clones.

A note on this clone: The clone's antigen remains unknown. No base quality values were provided; no much bigger clone lies one nucleotide off.

The V and J segments used are TRBV28 and TRBJ2-7, with a weak D call of TRBD2 (5 bases match). Sequencing used PBMCs, obtained around 800 days after a first intestinal transplant, on the day of a second. The clonotype was recovered from a human patient who received an intestinal transplant, so some T cells may come from the graft donor. The CDR3 region reads CASIETGSGYEQYF. The base sequence is TGTGCCAGCATCGAAACGGGATCGGGCTACGAGCAGTACTTC.